This T cell receptor (beta chain) emerged from a study of cytomegalovirus exposure and HLA in healthy donors. Study-level results: The classifier reportedly diagnosed cytomegalovirus status with high sensitivity and specificity. Later genetic work tied a missense DCLRE1C variant to beta-chain V and J trimming.

With 60 Vbeta and 13 Jbeta primers, the PCR was carried out. The method was immunoSEQ multiplex PCR; TCRdb's version includes in-frame clones alone and lacks a portion of them. The table records some 130,000 clones, roughly 72% of them present only once. For this clone: Its antigen is still unknown.

Samples came from healthy bone marrow donors. The CDR3 extends over 19 amino acids. CDR1 SGHAT and CDR2 FQNNGV come from the germline V gene. V was pared by 2 bases and J by 4 bases, with 14 bases of the junction left unmatched. The chain carries TRBV11-2 and TRBJ2-1, with 10 nucleotides matching TRBD2. This sequence originates from a male donor in good health and CMV-seronegative. Sequences were obtained from PBMCs. DNA of the CDR3: TGTGCCAGCAGCTTACAAGGAAAACTAGCGGGATCGAGGTACAATGAGCAGTTCTTC. It is translated as CASSLQGKLAGSRYNEQFF.